These 27 T cell receptor beta chains were sequenced from one sample in a study of control samples from healthy donors and cancer patients. The method was immunoSEQ multiplex PCR; TCRdb's version includes in-frame clones alone and lacks a portion of them. The data contain 57,000 or so clones, roughly 94% of them seen just once; the ten biggest clones take up about 4%. The sequencing input was blood. The receptors originated from a man aged 25 to 40 in good health.

The V call is TRBV27, the J call TRBJ1-2; no clear D. The CDR3 is 12 residues long. Germline-derived CDR1 and CDR2 are MNHEY and SMNVEV (reference sequence). V lost 6 bases, J lost 4 bases, and 9 bases lay in between. CDR3 amino acids: CASRDGLYGYTF. The CDR3 nucleotides are TGTGCCAGCAGAGACGGCCTCTATGGCTACACCTTC.

V is TRBV7-9 and J is TRBJ1-5, with 7 bases identical to TRBD1. After removal of 4 bases from V and 0 bases from J, the junction contained 15 bases not matched to a gene. The CDR3 extends over 19 amino acids. CDR1 is SEHNR, CDR2 FQNEAQ, per germline (reference sequence). The CDR3 protein is CASSSPRQGPGYSNQPQHF. The CDR3 coding sequence is TGTGCCAGCAGCTCCCCTAGACAGGGACCGGGGTATAGCAATCAGCCCCAGCATTTT.

The rearrangement links TRBV5-1 to TRBJ2-1; weak D call: TRBD1 (6 bases). V was cut by 0 bases and J by 4 bases, with 8 bases left in between. This CDR3 contains 14 residues. The V gene's germline CDR1 is SGHRS and CDR2 YFSETQ. CDR3 bases: TGCGCCAGCAGCTTGGGACAGGATTACAATGAGCAGTTCTTC. This translates into CASSLGQDYNEQFF.

In nucleotides, the CDR3 is TGTGCCAGCAGTTTTCGGCCAGGGGGCGACCAAGGTTTTGGAGCTTTCTTT. It codes for CASSFRPGGDQGFGAFF. This chain joins TRBV28 and TRBJ1-1; TRBD1 aligns across 8 bases. V trimming: 3 bases; J trimming: 10 bases; junction bases outside the gene matches: 19. This CDR3 region has 17 residues. The germline V gene has CDR1 MDHEN and CDR2 SYDVKM.

The CDR3 DNA reads TGTGCCAGCAGCTTAACGACCGCGAACACCGGGGAGCTGTTTTTT. Protein product: CASSLTTANTGELFF. The V and J genes are TRBV11-2 and TRBJ2-2; no firm D call. The CDR3 length is 15 residues. Per the germline V gene, CDR1 is SGHAT and CDR2 is FQNNGV. Trimming took off 2 bases at V and 0 bases at J, with 7 bases between the two ends.

The CDR3 DNA follows: TGTGCCAGCAGCCCTGCCCCCACAGGGAACTATGGCTACACCTTC. This encodes CASSPAPTGNYGYTF. The gene calls are TRBV11-2 and TRBJ1-2; perhaps TRBD1 as D (6 bases). CDR1 and CDR2 (germline): SGHAT, FQNNGV. The CDR3 extends over 15 amino acids. V was cut by 5 bases and J by 2 bases, with 15 bases left in between.

CDR3 in DNA: TGTGCCAGTAGTATTAATTCGGGGACAGGGGTACATAGCAATCAGCCCCAGCATTTT. It codes for CASSINSGTGVHSNQPQHF. V gene TRBV19 combines with J gene TRBJ1-5, with 10 bases matching TRBD1. Trimming cost V 3 bases and J 0 bases; bases outside gene matches: 11. CDR3 length: 19 amino acids. The V gene's germline CDR1 is LNHDA and CDR2 SQIVND (reference sequence).

This clone was observed a single time. This chain joins TRBV4-1 and TRBJ2-3; 11 bases map to TRBD1. Trimming took 4 bases from V and 5 from J; bases not matched to a gene: 11. This CDR3 comprises 17 residues. Germline V gives CDR1 MGHRA, CDR2 YSYEKL. The DNA for the CDR3 is TGCGCCAGCAGCCCTGCTCCTTCGGGACAGGGGGTAGATACGCAGTATTTT. This gives the protein CASSPAPSGQGVDTQYF.

This clone is a singleton in its sample. V gene TRBV5-4 combines with J gene TRBJ1-4; D is ambiguous. Germline V gene sequence: CDR1 SGHNT, CDR2 YYREEE (reference sequence). The CDR3 consists of 14 residues. Trimming removed 0 bases from V and 7 bases from J, with 10 bases in between. CDR3 nucleotide sequence: TGTGCCAGCAGCTTGGACGCCCGGAGTGAAAAACTGTTTTTT. Its translation is CASSLDARSEKLFF.

The chain carries TRBV25-1 and TRBJ1-2; tentatively, D is TRBD1 (5 bases). Germline V gives CDR1 MGHDK, CDR2 SYGVNS. With 5 bases removed from V and 4 bases from J, the gap between germline ends came to 11 bases. CDR3 size: 13 residues. The CDR3 loop reads CASSRGRVYGYTF. In nucleotides, the CDR3 is TGTGCCAGCAGTCGCGGCAGGGTCTATGGCTACACCTTC.

V gene TRBV11-1 combines with J gene TRBJ1-6; TRBD1 might be the D (5 bases). The CDR3 spans 14 residues. Germline V gene sequence: CDR1 SGHAT, CDR2 FQDESV (reference sequence). The V and J ends lost 4 bases and 9 bases respectively, with 13 bases between them. CDR3 loop: CASSSNQGSSPLHF. Here the CDR3 DNA reads TGTGCCAGCAGCTCTAACCAGGGAAGTTCACCCCTCCACTTT.

The V gene is TRBV12-3 or TRBV12-4, the J gene TRBJ1-5; D gene uncertain. Trimming removed 4 bases from V and 2 bases from J, with 6 bases in between. This CDR3 spans 13 amino acids. The CDR3 sequence: CASSYLGNQPQHF. The DNA of the CDR3 is TGTGCCAGCAGTTATTTGGGCAATCAGCCCCAGCATTTT.

J is TRBJ2-7 and V is TRBV6-2 or TRBV6-3, with 8 nucleotides matching TRBD2. CDR1 MNHEY and CDR2 SVGEGT come from the germline V gene. The CDR3 is made up of 13 amino acids. With V trimmed by 6 bases and J by 4 bases, 5 bases remained unmatched. In DNA form, the CDR3 reads TGTGCCAGCAGCCCTACGGGAGGGTACGAGCAGTACTTC. Amino acids: CASSPTGGYEQYF.

The V and J genes are TRBV5-1 and TRBJ2-5; D remains ambiguous. V was trimmed by 5 bases and J by 4 bases, leaving 12 bases between them. Germline values: CDR1 SGHRS, CDR2 YFSETQ. The CDR3 covers 13 residues. Here the CDR3 reads CASRPTVTETQYF. DNA of the CDR3: TGCGCCAGCAGACCAACGGTCACAGAGACCCAGTACTTC.

The chain employs TRBV4-3 and TRBJ2-1, with no clear D. CDR1 and CDR2 from the germline V gene are LGHNA and YSLEER. The CDR3 extends over 15 amino acids. Trimming removed 3 bases at V and 4 bases at J, with 13 bases between. The chain's CDR3 is CASSQAKLEYNEQFF. The CDR3 nucleotides are TGCGCCAGCAGCCAGGCGAAACTTGAATACAATGAGCAGTTCTTC.

The chain uses TRBV4-2 and TRBJ1-2; TRBD1 matches at 7 bases. This CDR3 has 16 residues. J was trimmed by 0 bases and V by 1 base; bases with no gene match: 5. The germline gives CDR1 LGHNA, CDR2 YNFKEQ. The CDR3 DNA reads TGTGCCAGCAGCCAAGGGGACAGAGCCTCTAACTATGGCTACACCTTC. Residues: CASSQGDRASNYGYTF.

The gene calls are TRBV29-1 and TRBJ1-4, with TRBD1 matching over 8 bases. V gave up 0 bases and J gave up 7 bases; unmatched junction bases: 10. The CDR3 has 16 amino acids. Germline V gene data show CDR1 as SQVTM and CDR2 as ANQGSEA. The CDR3 loop reads CSVEDRQGAGSEKLFF. The CDR3 nucleotides are TGCAGCGTTGAAGATCGCCAGGGGGCAGGAAGTGAAAAACTGTTTTTT.

This chain joins TRBV3-1 (or the pseudogene TRBV3-2) and TRBJ2-3, with 13 bases lining up with TRBD2. From germline, CDR1 is LGHDT and CDR2 YNNKEL (reference sequence). The CDR3 loop spans 14 amino acids. The J segment lost 2 bases and the V segment lost 8 bases, leaving 1 base of the junction unmatched. Here the CDR3 reads CASGTSGVTDTQYF. Written as DNA, the CDR3 is TGTGCCAGCGGGACTAGCGGGGTCACAGATACGCAGTATTTT.

Regarding this clone: Different DNA sequences within this sample yield the same CDR3. V is TRBV4-3 and J is TRBJ2-2; 8 bases map to TRBD2. The germline CDR1 and CDR2 sequences are LGHNA and YSLEER. V lost 0 bases to trimming and J lost 0 bases; unmatched junction nucleotides: 3. This CDR3 comprises 17 residues. CDR3 loop: CASSQDAAGANTGELFF. The CDR3 DNA sequence: TGCGCCAGCAGCCAAGATGCAGCGGGGGCGAACACCGGGGAGCTGTTTTTT.

The chain couples TRBV3-1 (or the pseudogene TRBV3-2) to TRBJ2-1; 9 bases fit TRBD2. The CDR3 extends over 17 amino acids. Germline CDR1 is LGHDT and CDR2 is YNNKEL (reference sequence). The V and J ends lost 2 bases and 5 bases, in that order; junction bases with no gene match: 10. Here the CDR3 DNA reads TGTGCCAGCAGCCAACGAGGACTAGCGCGGAGGAACAATGAGCAGTTCTTC. Translated, it gives CASSQRGLARRNNEQFF.

V gene TRBV7-7 combines with J gene TRBJ2-2; D remains ambiguous. The germline V and J ends were trimmed by 1 base and 5 bases, with 11 bases remaining between them. The CDR3 extends over 15 amino acids. CDR1 is SSHAT and CDR2 is FNYEAQ in the germline V gene (reference sequence). CDR3 sequence: CASSLVPDRTGELFF. The CDR3 DNA sequence: TGTGCCAGCAGCTTAGTTCCGGACCGTACCGGGGAGCTGTTTTTT.

The table lists this clone with a count of one. The J gene is TRBJ2-3, the V gene TRBV4-3; the D gene is possibly TRBD1 (5 bases). The V end was cut by 4 bases, the J end by 6 bases, with 11 bases between. The CDR3 consists of 13 residues. Germline V gives CDR1 LGHNA, CDR2 YSLEER. The CDR3 sequence: CASSLAGSDTQYF. CDR3 nucleotides: TGCGCCAGCAGCCTAGCAGGGTCGGATACGCAGTATTTT.

This clone was found a few times. The chain employs TRBV12-3 or TRBV12-4 and TRBJ1-2; D unresolved. The CDR3 sequence is 13 residues long. V was clipped by 3 bases and J by 8 bases, with 13 bases between them. The CDR3 region has the DNA TGTGCCAGCAGTTTTGTGGTGGGCCTCGGCTACACCTTC. Its translation: CASSFVVGLGYTF.

The chain employs TRBV5-1 and TRBJ1-6; D is unclear. The CDR3 totals 15 residues. From germline, CDR1 is SGHRS and CDR2 YFSETQ. The V gene lost 0 bases and the J gene lost 5 bases, with 9 bases spanning the gap. The CDR3 nucleotides are TGCGCCAGCAGCTTGGATGGGTCGAATAATTCACCCCTCCACTTT. It yields the protein CASSLDGSNNSPLHF.

The J gene is TRBJ2-5, the V gene TRBV28; a possible D gene is TRBD2 (6 bases). V lost 2 bases, J lost 5 bases, and 9 bases lay in between. The CDR3 runs 13 residues. Germline CDR1 and CDR2: MDHEN and SYDVKM. CDR3 amino acids: CASSLGRLETQYF. The CDR3 DNA reads TGTGCCAGCAGTTTAGGGAGGCTGGAGACCCAGTACTTC.

The chain carries TRBV7-2 and TRBJ1-5, with D possibly matching TRBD1 (5 bases). V was clipped by 3 bases and J by 6 bases, with 12 bases between them. There are 14 residues in the CDR3. Germline V gene data show CDR1 as SGHTA and CDR2 as FQGNSA. The CDR3 region is CASSFGSGRQPQHF. CDR3 DNA: TGTGCCAGCAGCTTTGGTTCAGGGCGTCAGCCCCAGCATTTT.

The chain employs TRBV3-1 (or the pseudogene TRBV3-2) and TRBJ2-7; 10 bases map to TRBD2. This CDR3 spans 14 amino acids. In germline, CDR1 is LGHDT, CDR2 YNNKEL (reference sequence). V gave up 4 bases and J gave up 3 bases; unmatched junction bases: 3. The CDR3, as DNA: TGTGCCAGCAGCCGCGGACTAGCGGACTACGAGCAGTACTTC. The encoded protein is CASSRGLADYEQYF.